This T cell receptor (beta chain) was obtained from a study of cytomegalovirus exposure and HLA in healthy donors. Of note for this clone: Antigen unknown.

Study results and limitations: An assumption of roughly uniform sequencing depth across donors underlay the presence/absence analyses.

Trimming stripped 4 bases from V and 4 bases from J, with 10 bases between. CDR3 length equals 14 residues. From germline, CDR1 is LGHNA and CDR2 YNFKEQ. Each donor was healthy, and each was a bone marrow donor. The PCR ran on 60 Vbeta and 13 Jbeta primers. The protocol was immunoSEQ multiplex PCR, while the TCRdb copy is restricted to in-frame clones and leaves out a portion. There are about 160,000 clones in the sample; about 80% occur only once, and about 9.1% lies in the top ten. This receptor was identified in a young man in good health and CMV-seropositive. The V call is TRBV4-2, the J call TRBJ2-2; D is possibly TRBD1 (6 bases). The source material was PBMCs. Written as DNA, the CDR3 is TGTGCCAGCAGCCCAGGGGCTTCCACCGGGGAGCTGTTTTTT. Translation gives CASSPGASTGELFF.